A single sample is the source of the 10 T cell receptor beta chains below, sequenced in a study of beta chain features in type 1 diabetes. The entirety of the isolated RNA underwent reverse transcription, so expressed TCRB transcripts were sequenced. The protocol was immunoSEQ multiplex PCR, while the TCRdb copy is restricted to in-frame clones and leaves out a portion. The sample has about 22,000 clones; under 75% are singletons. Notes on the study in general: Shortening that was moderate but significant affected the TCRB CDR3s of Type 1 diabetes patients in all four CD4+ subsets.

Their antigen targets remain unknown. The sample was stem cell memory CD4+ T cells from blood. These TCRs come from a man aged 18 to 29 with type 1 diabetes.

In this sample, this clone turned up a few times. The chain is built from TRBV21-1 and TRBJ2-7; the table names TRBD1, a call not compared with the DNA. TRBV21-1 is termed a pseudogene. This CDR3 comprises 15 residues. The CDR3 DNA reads TGTGCCAGCAGCACTCTACAGACAGGGCTCTGCGAGCAGTACTTC. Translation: CASSTLQTGLCEQYF.

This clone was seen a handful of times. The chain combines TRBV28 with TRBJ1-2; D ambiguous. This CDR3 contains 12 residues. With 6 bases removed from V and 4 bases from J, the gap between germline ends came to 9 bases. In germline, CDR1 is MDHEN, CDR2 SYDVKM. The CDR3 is CASSRSGYGYTF. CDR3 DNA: TGTGCCAGCAGCCGGTCAGGCTATGGCTACACCTTC.

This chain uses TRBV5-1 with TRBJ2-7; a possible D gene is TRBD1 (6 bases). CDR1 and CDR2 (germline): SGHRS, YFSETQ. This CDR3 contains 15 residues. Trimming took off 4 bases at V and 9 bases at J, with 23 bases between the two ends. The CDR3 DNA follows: TGCGCCAGCAGCCCAGACAGGTTGGGTGAAGGAGGGCAGTACTTC. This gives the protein CASSPDRLGEGGQYF.

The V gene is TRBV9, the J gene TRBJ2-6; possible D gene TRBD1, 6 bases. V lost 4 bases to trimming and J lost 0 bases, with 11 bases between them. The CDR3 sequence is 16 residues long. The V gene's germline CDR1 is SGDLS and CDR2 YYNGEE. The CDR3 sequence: CASSTGQTSGANVLTF. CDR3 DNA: TGTGCCAGCAGCACCGGACAGACCTCTGGGGCCAACGTCCTGACTTTC.

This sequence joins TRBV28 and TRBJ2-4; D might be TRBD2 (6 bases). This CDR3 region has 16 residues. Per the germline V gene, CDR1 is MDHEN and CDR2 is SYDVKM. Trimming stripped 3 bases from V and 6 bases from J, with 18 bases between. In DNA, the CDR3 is TGTGCCAGCAGTTTGTCGGGAGCCATCCCCTCAAACATTCAGTACTTC. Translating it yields CASSLSGAIPSNIQYF.

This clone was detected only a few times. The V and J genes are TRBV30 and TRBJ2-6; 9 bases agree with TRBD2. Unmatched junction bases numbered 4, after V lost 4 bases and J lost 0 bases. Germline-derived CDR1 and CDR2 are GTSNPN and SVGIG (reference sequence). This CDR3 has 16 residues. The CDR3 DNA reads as TGTGCCTGGATTCGCGGGGGGGCCTCTGGGGCCAACGTCCTGACTTTC. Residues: CAWIRGGASGANVLTF.

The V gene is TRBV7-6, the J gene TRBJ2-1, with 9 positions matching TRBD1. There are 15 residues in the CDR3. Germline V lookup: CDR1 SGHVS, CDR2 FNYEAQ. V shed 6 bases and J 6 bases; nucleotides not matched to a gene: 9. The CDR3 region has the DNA TGTGCCAGCAGACACCCTGGACAGGGGTTCAATGAGCAGTTCTTC. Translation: CASRHPGQGFNEQFF.

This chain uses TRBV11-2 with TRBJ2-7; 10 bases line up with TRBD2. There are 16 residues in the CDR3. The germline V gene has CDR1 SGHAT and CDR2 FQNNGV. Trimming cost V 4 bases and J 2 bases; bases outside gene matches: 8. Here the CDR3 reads CASSSNQAGGPYEQYF. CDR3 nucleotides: TGTGCCAGCAGCTCCAATCAAGCGGGAGGGCCCTACGAGCAGTACTTC.

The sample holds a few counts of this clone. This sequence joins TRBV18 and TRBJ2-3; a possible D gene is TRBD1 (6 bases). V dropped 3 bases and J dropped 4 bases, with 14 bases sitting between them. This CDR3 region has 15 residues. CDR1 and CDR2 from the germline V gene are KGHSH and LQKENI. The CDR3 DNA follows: TGTGCCAGCTCACCGAGAAACAGGGCCGCAGATACGCAGTATTTT. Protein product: CASSPRNRAADTQYF.

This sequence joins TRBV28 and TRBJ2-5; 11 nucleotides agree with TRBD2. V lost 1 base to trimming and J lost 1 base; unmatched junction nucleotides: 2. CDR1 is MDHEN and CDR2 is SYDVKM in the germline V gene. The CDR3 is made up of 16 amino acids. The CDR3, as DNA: TGTGCCAGCAGTTTATTTAGCGGGAGGGCCCAAGAGACCCAGTACTTC. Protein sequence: CASSLFSGRAQETQYF.